These T cell receptor beta chains were read from a single sample in a study of Ad26.COV2.S vaccination and SARS-CoV-2 variants. Produced via immunoSEQ multiplex PCR; TCRdb's table is partial and in-frame only. This table holds about 180,000 clones, around 88% found once. The starting material was peripheral blood, obtained after recovery from COVID-19. The receptors were sampled from a human donor who had recovered from COVID-19. Each CDR3 is given with its conserved first and last residue. The D gene is left open where the match is weak. Clone size is given for some rows only: seen once, a few or many times, or a class if the clone is expanded.

clone size: -
D gene: -
V gene: TRBV18
J gene: TRBJ1-4
CDR3 protein: CASSPRQTNEKLFF
CDR3 DNA: TGTGCCAGCTCACCTAGACAGACTAATGAAAAACTGTTTTTT

clone size: -
D gene: -
V gene: TRBV18
J gene: TRBJ2-1
CDR3 protein: CASSPRGYNEQFF
CDR3 DNA: TGTGCCAGCTCACCCAGGGGCTACAATGAGCAGTTCTTC

clone size: -
D gene: TRBD2
V gene: TRBV7-7
J gene: TRBJ2-1
CDR3 protein: CASSSGGPQFF
CDR3 DNA: TGTGCTAGCAGCTCGGGGGGGCCACAGTTCTTC

clone size: -
D gene: TRBD1
V gene: TRBV9
J gene: TRBJ1-1
CDR3 protein: CASSPWEGANTEAFF
CDR3 DNA: TGTGCCAGCAGCCCCTGGGAGGGGGCAAACACTGAAGCTTTCTTT

clone size: -
D gene: TRBD1
V gene: TRBV5-4
J gene: TRBJ1-3
CDR3 protein: CASSRQGQGNTIYF
CDR3 DNA: TGTGCCAGCAGCCGACAGGGGCAGGGAAACACCATATATTTT

clone size: -
D gene: -
V gene: TRBV11-2
J gene: TRBJ2-2
CDR3 protein: CASSHGTGELFF
CDR3 DNA: TGTGCCAGCAGCCACGGGACAGGGGAGCTGTTTTTT

clone size: once
D gene: TRBD1
V gene: TRBV28
J gene: TRBJ2-2
CDR3 protein: CASSSDREAGELFF
CDR3 DNA: TGTGCCAGCAGCTCGGACAGGGAGGCCGGGGAGCTGTTTTTT

clone size: -
D gene: -
V gene: TRBV3-1/TRBV3-2
J gene: TRBJ1-1
CDR3 protein: CASSQLRGAEAFF
CDR3 DNA: TGTGCCAGCAGCCAGTTAAGGGGGGCGGAAGCTTTCTTT

clone size: once
D gene: TRBD1
V gene: TRBV24-1
J gene: TRBJ1-2
CDR3 protein: CATSDSNRQGYGYTF
CDR3 DNA: TGTGCCACCAGTGATTCGAACAGACAGGGCTATGGCTACACCTTC

clone size: few
D gene: -
V gene: TRBV7-9
J gene: TRBJ1-1
CDR3 protein: CASSFGDTEAFF
CDR3 DNA: TGTGCCAGCAGCTTTGGGGACACTGAAGCTTTCTTT

clone size: -
D gene: TRBD1
V gene: TRBV10-3
J gene: TRBJ1-1
CDR3 protein: CAISDSGGVTEAFF
CDR3 DNA: TGTGCCATCAGTGATTCAGGGGGGGTGACTGAAGCTTTCTTT

clone size: -
D gene: -
V gene: TRBV28
J gene: TRBJ2-5
CDR3 protein: CASRWGPETQYF
CDR3 DNA: TGTGCCAGCAGGTGGGGTCCAGAGACCCAGTACTTC

clone size: -
D gene: -
V gene: TRBV24-1
J gene: TRBJ1-2
CDR3 protein: CATSDSDIGGYTF
CDR3 DNA: TGTGCCACCAGTGATTCGGACATTGGAGGCTACACCTTC

clone size: medium-sized
D gene: TRBD1
V gene: TRBV4-1
J gene: TRBJ2-2
CDR3 protein: CASSQDKQGTGELFF
CDR3 DNA: TGCGCCAGCAGCCAAGATAAACAGGGGACCGGGGAGCTGTTTTTT

clone size: -
D gene: -
V gene: TRBV5-4
J gene: TRBJ1-2
CDR3 protein: CASSQIKEGGYTF
CDR3 DNA: TGTGCCAGCAGCCAGATTAAGGAAGGCGGCTACACCTTC